These 27 T cell receptor beta chains share one sample of origin, sequenced in a study of T cells after yellow fever vaccination. A single record per CDR3 protein comes from TCRdb applying MiXCR to the 5' RACE reads. The table records roughly 310,000 distinct CDR3 sequences, 7.5% to 9% of them present only once. Sequencing was performed on PBMCs, taken on the day of the first yellow fever vaccination. The receptors were gathered from a man younger than 30 who received the YFV17D yellow fever vaccine.

This clonotype was seen only a few times. The gene calls are TRBV4-3 and TRBJ1-4; TRBD1 is a possible D gene (5 bases). CDR3 length equals 15 residues. Germline CDR1 LGHNA, CDR2 YSLEER. Trimming pared 0 bases from V and 13 bases from J, leaving 18 bases between. The CDR3 DNA sequence: TGCGCCAGCAGCCAAGATGTGTCAAGAGGAAGGGGACTGTTTTTT. Translation: CASSQDVSRGRGLFF.

The rearrangement links TRBV18 to TRBJ1-6; 7 nucleotides align to TRBD1. Germline assignment: CDR1 KGHSH and CDR2 LQKENI. The CDR3 covers 16 residues. J lost 2 bases, V lost 5 bases, and 6 bases had no gene match. The CDR3 is CASSSAGTAYNSPLHF. The CDR3 DNA sequence: TGTGCCAGCTCATCCGCCGGGACAGCCTATAATTCACCCCTCCACTTT.

This clonotype was recorded many times. The rearrangement links TRBV29-1 to TRBJ2-2; D gene uncertain. In germline, CDR1 is SQVTM, CDR2 ANQGSEA. The V and J ends lost 4 bases and 3 bases respectively, with 3 bases between them. The CDR3 length is 11 residues. The CDR3 loop reads CSVGDTGELFF. CDR3 DNA sequence: TGCAGCGTTGGTGACACCGGGGAGCTGTTTTTT.

The gene calls are TRBV7-3 and TRBJ2-3, with D uncertain. The CDR3 has 14 amino acids. Germline V gives CDR1 SGHTA, CDR2 FQGTGA. V lost 2 bases, J lost 6 bases, and 12 bases lay in between. The CDR3 is CASSLLLAADTQYF. The CDR3 region has the DNA TGTGCCAGCAGCTTACTACTCGCGGCGGATACGCAGTATTTT.

The chain uses TRBV20-1 and TRBJ2-3, with TRBD2 matching 10 bases. Germline V lookup: CDR1 DFQATT, CDR2 SNEGSKA (reference sequence). CDR3 length equals 14 residues. After removal of 5 bases from V and 1 base from J, the junction contained 3 bases not matched to a gene. The CDR3 DNA reads TGCAGTGCTCTAAGCGGGGGGGGCACAGATACGCAGTATTTT. It translates to CSALSGGGTDTQYF.

This clonotype was counted between two and nine times. This chain connects TRBV6-1 to TRBJ1-5, with a possible D match to TRBD1 (5 bases). The CDR3 covers 15 residues. Trimming took off 5 bases at V and 3 bases at J, with 14 bases between the two ends. CDR1 is MNHNS, CDR2 SASEGT, per germline. The CDR3 nucleotides read TGTGCCAGCAGTCCCAATAAAGGGGACAATCAGCCCCAGCATTTT. Translating gives CASSPNKGDNQPQHF.

The chain combines TRBV5-4 with TRBJ2-3; tentative D call: TRBD1 (6 bases). Germline assignment: CDR1 SGHNT and CDR2 YYREEE (reference sequence). This CDR3 is 15 amino acids long. V was shortened by 3 bases and J by 7 bases, with 18 bases between the two germline ends. The CDR3 spells CASSSNVIQGHTQYF. DNA for the CDR3: TGTGCCAGCAGCTCAAACGTAATACAGGGACATACGCAGTATTTT.

V gene TRBV7-6 combines with J gene TRBJ2-5, with 13 bases lining up with TRBD2. Trimming took 5 bases from V and 0 from J; bases not matched to a gene: 3. Germline assignment: CDR1 SGHVS and CDR2 FNYEAQ. The CDR3 contains 16 residues. The CDR3 nucleotides read TGTGCCAGCAGCCAGGGACTAGCGGGGTACCAAGAGACCCAGTACTTC. This codes for CASSQGLAGYQETQYF.

This clonotype has a count of ten or more. This chain links TRBV20-1 with TRBJ2-1, with 12 bases aligning to TRBD2. V shed 0 bases, J shed 6 bases, and the junction held 6 bases outside the gene matches. This CDR3 is 16 amino acids long. Looked up from germline, CDR1 is DFQATT and CDR2 is SNEGSKA (reference sequence). This CDR3 is CSARDRLAGGTNEQFF. DNA for the CDR3: TGCAGTGCTAGAGATCGGCTAGCGGGGGGGACCAATGAGCAGTTCTTC.

The gene calls are TRBV6-6 and TRBJ1-1; no firm D call. Germline V gives CDR1 MNHNY, CDR2 SVGAGI (reference sequence). CDR3 length equals 13 residues. V lost 6 bases, J lost 5 bases, and 13 bases lay in between. The CDR3 region is CASSSPSWTEAFF. In DNA, the CDR3 is TGTGCCAGCAGCTCACCCTCGTGGACTGAAGCTTTCTTT.

This clonotype was detected a few times. The chain joins TRBV20-1 to TRBJ2-1; 9 bases are shared with TRBD2. This CDR3 spans 17 amino acids. Germline values: CDR1 DFQATT, CDR2 SNEGSKA (reference sequence). The V segment lost 3 bases and the J segment 0 bases; nucleotides outside the gene matches: 9. DNA of the CDR3: TGCAGTGCTAGTGCTAGCGGGGTGCTGAACTCCTACAATGAGCAGTTCTTC. Protein product: CSASASGVLNSYNEQFF.

This chain joins TRBV7-2 and TRBJ2-3, with D possibly being TRBD1 (6 bases). V lost 2 bases and J 2 bases, leaving 11 bases between the germline ends. In germline, CDR1 is SGHTA, CDR2 FQGNSA. This CDR3 is 15 amino acids long. CDR3 sequence: CASSLWDILTDTQYF. The CDR3 nucleotides read TGTGCCAGCAGCTTATGGGACATTCTCACAGATACGCAGTATTTT.

The chain employs TRBV10-3 and TRBJ2-3; D may correspond to TRBD1 or TRBD2 (5 bases each). CDR3 length equals 16 residues. Germline assignment: CDR1 ENHRY and CDR2 SYGVKD. V lost 4 bases to trimming and J lost 2 bases, with 16 bases between them. CDR3 sequence (DNA): TGTGCCATCAGTGTCAGGGCGGGTCGGAACACAGATACGCAGTATTTT. Amino acid sequence: CAISVRAGRNTDTQYF.

This chain links TRBV10-3 with TRBJ2-5; 14 positions match TRBD2. This CDR3 has 18 residues. Germline V gives CDR1 ENHRY, CDR2 SYGVKD. V trimming: 8 bases; J trimming: 1 base; junction bases outside the gene matches: 12. The DNA of the CDR3 is TGTGCCATCCTGGGACTAGCGGGGGCCCGACTCCGCCAAGAGACCCAGTACTTC. Translating gives CAILGLAGARLRQETQYF.

The J gene is TRBJ1-5, the V gene TRBV6-1; the D gene is possibly TRBD1 (5 bases). V lost 5 bases and J lost 1, with 18 bases in between. The germline V gene has CDR1 MNHNS and CDR2 SASEGT. CDR3 length: 17 amino acids. This CDR3 is CASSPGGGPGSNQPQHF. The DNA for the CDR3 is TGTGCCAGCAGTCCCGGGGGAGGGCCGGGGAGCAATCAGCCCCAGCATTTT.

This clonotype was recorded a few times. The genes are TRBV4-3 and TRBJ2-7, with 7 bases identical to TRBD1. The germline V gene encodes CDR1 LGHNA and CDR2 YSLEER. Unmatched junction bases numbered 8, after V lost 2 bases and J lost 4 bases. This CDR3 comprises 15 residues. DNA for the CDR3: TGCGCCAGCAGCCAATCGGCGGACAGGAGATACGAGCAGTACTTC. Its translation: CASSQSADRRYEQYF.

With respect to this clonotype: Since a much larger clone is just one base distant, this may be a read error. The chain links TRBV7-2 to TRBJ2-5; D remains ambiguous. The V and J ends lost 2 bases and 4 bases respectively, with 5 bases between them. The germline V gene encodes CDR1 SGHTA and CDR2 FQGNSA. The CDR3 is 12 amino acids. As DNA, the CDR3 is TGTGCCAGCAGCTTATGGATAGAGACCCAGTACTTC. Its protein product is CASSLWIETQYF.

The chain employs TRBV18 and TRBJ2-7; D is unresolved. The CDR3 consists of 13 residues. The germline V gene encodes CDR1 KGHSH and CDR2 LQKENI. The V end was cut by 5 bases, the J end by 7 bases, with 15 bases between. The CDR3 DNA reads TGTGCCAGCTCAGAGGCGTCCTTTAGGGAGCAGTACGTC. This codes for CASSEASFREQYV.

This clonotype turned up a few times. The chain is built from TRBV4-3 and TRBJ2-3; D possibly uses TRBD1 or TRBD2 (5 bases each). V gave up 4 bases and J gave up 1 base, with 12 bases separating them. Germline V gene sequence: CDR1 LGHNA, CDR2 YSLEER. CDR3 length equals 15 residues. The CDR3 loop reads CASSPERGGTDTQYF. CDR3 in DNA: TGCGCCAGCAGCCCAGAACGAGGGGGCACAGATACGCAGTATTTT.

The chain carries TRBV5-1 and TRBJ1-1; a possible D gene is TRBD1 (6 bases). The CDR3 runs 14 residues. Germline V gene sequence: CDR1 SGHRS, CDR2 YFSETQ. Trimming left V 4 bases short and J 6 bases short, with 16 bases between. The CDR3, as DNA: TGCGCCAGCAGCCTGGGACACGAGGTCGCTGAAGCTTTCTTT. Protein product: CASSLGHEVAEAFF.

In its sample, this clonotype was seen a few times. The V gene is TRBV20-1, the J gene TRBJ1-5; TRBD1 is a possible D gene (5 bases). Germline assignment: CDR1 DFQATT and CDR2 SNEGSKA (reference sequence). CDR3 length: 13 amino acids. Trimming left V 2 bases short and J 7 bases short, with 12 bases between. The CDR3 protein is CSARQGGDQPQHF. CDR3 DNA: TGCAGTGCTAGACAGGGAGGAGACCAGCCCCAGCATTTT.

This clonotype was counted at least ten times. The CDR3 DNA is TGTGCCAGCAGTTACTCGATGATGAGCGAAAAACTGTTTTTT. This codes for CASSYSMMSEKLFF. The genes are TRBV6-5 and TRBJ1-4; D not certain. The CDR3 is 14 residues long. Germline CDR1 and CDR2: MNHEY and SVGAGI. Trimming cost V 0 bases and J 8 bases, with 10 bases left between them.

The chain carries TRBV5-1 and TRBJ2-2; 11 bases are a match to TRBD2. The V gene end was trimmed by 7 bases and the J gene end by 3 bases; junction bases not matched to a gene: 5. The germline gives CDR1 SGHRS, CDR2 YFSETQ. This CDR3 contains 15 residues. The CDR3 region is CASPPSGGHTGELFF. The CDR3 region has the DNA TGCGCCAGCCCCCCTAGCGGGGGGCACACCGGGGAGCTGTTTTTT.

At least ten counts were recorded for this clonotype. V is TRBV6-1 and J is TRBJ1-4, with a tentative D call TRBD1 (6 bases). CDR3 length: 14 residues. The V end lost 6 bases, the J end lost 5 bases, and 13 bases lay between the germline ends. Germline CDR1 reads MNHNS; CDR2 reads SASEGT. The CDR3 here is CASRPGQRNEKLFF. For the CDR3, the DNA is TGTGCCAGCAGGCCGGGACAACGAAATGAAAAACTGTTTTTT.

The chain links TRBV12-3 or TRBV12-4 to TRBJ2-1; D may be TRBD2 (6 bases). V lost 5 bases to trimming and J lost 4 bases, with 12 bases between them. The CDR3 has 14 residues. The CDR3 region is CASSPGTPYNEQFF. CDR3 bases: TGTGCCAGCAGTCCCGGGACTCCATACAATGAGCAGTTCTTC.

The chain is built from TRBV18 and TRBJ2-7, with D possibly being TRBD1 (5 bases). Germline values: CDR1 KGHSH, CDR2 LQKENI. Trimming took off 3 bases at V and 2 bases at J, with 14 bases between the two ends. CDR3 size: 15 residues. The CDR3 nucleotides are TGTGCCAGCTCACCGGCGCAGGGTGGAACCTACGAGCAGTACGTC. Its protein is CASSPAQGGTYEQYV.

This clonotype came up a few times. The chain is built from TRBV30 and TRBJ1-2; D call uncertain. Germline V CDR1 and CDR2: GTSNPN, SVGIG (reference sequence). CDR3 length: 13 amino acids. V shed 3 bases and J shed 0 bases, with 8 bases lying between them. This CDR3 reads CAWRTSANYGYTF. The CDR3 DNA reads TGTGCCTGGAGGACATCAGCTAACTATGGCTACACCTTC.